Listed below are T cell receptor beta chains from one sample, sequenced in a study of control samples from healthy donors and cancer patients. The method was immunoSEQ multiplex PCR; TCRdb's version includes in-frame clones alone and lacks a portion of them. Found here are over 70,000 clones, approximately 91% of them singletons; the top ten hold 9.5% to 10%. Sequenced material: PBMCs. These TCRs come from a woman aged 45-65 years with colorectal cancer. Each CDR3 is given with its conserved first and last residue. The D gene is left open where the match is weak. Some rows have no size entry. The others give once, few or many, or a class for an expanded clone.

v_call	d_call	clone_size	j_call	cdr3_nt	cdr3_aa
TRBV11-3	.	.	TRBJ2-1	TGTGCCAGCAGCTTAGAGCCCGGGTCCCGCAATGAGCAGTTCTTC	CASSLEPGSRNEQFF
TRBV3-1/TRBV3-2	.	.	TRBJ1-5	TGTGCCAGCAGCCAAGATACAAATAGCAATCAGCCCCAGCATTTT	CASSQDTNSNQPQHF
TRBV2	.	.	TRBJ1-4	TGTGCCAGCAGTGACGGTCTGGGGAATGAAAAACTGTTTTTT	CASSDGLGNEKLFF
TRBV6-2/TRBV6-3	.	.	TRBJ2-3	TGTGCCAGCAGTCCCGTATTCCCAGATACGCAGTATTTT	CASSPVFPDTQYF
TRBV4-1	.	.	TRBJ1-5	TGCGCCAGCAGCCCCGATACAGGTCAGCAATATCAGCCCCAGCATTTT	CASSPDTGQQYQPQHF
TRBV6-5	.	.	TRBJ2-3	TGTGCCAGCAGTTACTCAGGCCAGTCCACAGATACGCAGTATTTT	CASSYSGQSTDTQYF
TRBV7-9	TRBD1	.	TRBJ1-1	TGTGCCAGCAGCTTTACAGGGGGGAGGAACACTGAAGCTTTCTTT	CASSFTGGRNTEAFF
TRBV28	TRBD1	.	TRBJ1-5	TGTGCCAGCAGTTCTCTCCCCGGACAGGGACCCAATCAGCCCCAGCATTTT	CASSSLPGQGPNQPQHF
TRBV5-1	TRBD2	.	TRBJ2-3	TGCGCCAGCAGCAAGGGACTAGCGGGGGGAGCAGATACGCAGTATTTT	CASSKGLAGGADTQYF
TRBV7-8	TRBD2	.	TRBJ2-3	TGTGCCAGCAGCCTCTATAGCGGGGGGGGAACAGATACGCAGTATTTT	CASSLYSGGGTDTQYF
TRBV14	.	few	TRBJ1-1	TGTGCCAGCAGCCTGCAGCGGGTGGTGTTCACTGAAGCTTTCTTT	CASSLQRVVFTEAFF
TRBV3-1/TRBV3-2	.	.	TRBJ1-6	TGTGCCAGCAGCCTCGGACAGAGACTCAATTCACCCCTCCACTTT	CASSLGQRLNSPLHF
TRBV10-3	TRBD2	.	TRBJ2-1	TGTGCCATCAGTGTCGGAGCGGGGATTTTAGAGCAGTTCTTC	CAISVGAGILEQFF
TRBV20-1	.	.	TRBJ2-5	TGCAGTGCTATCAGAGAAGAGACCCAGTACTTC	CSAIREETQYF
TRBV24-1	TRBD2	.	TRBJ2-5	TGTGCCACCAGTGATCGACTAGCGGGGCACCAAGAGACCCAGTACTTC	CATSDRLAGHQETQYF
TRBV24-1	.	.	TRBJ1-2	TGTGCCAGCGGGGACGGCTATGGCTACACCTTC	CASGDGYGYTF
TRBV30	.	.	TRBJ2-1	TGCACGATGACTAGACCCCCCTTTAGCTCCTACAATGAGCAGTTCTTC	CTMTRPPFSSYNEQFF
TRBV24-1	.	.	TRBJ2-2	TGTGCCACCAGTGACTCGAATAGTGGAGGAACCGGGGAGCTGTTTTTT	CATSDSNSGGTGELFF
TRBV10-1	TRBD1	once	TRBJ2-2	TGCGCCAGCAGCCGGGGGAAGACAGGGGGCACCGGGGAGCTGTTTTTT	CASSRGKTGGTGELFF
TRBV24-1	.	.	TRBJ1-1	TGTGCCACCAGTGAACCCACAGGGAGAACTGAAGCTTTCTTT	CATSEPTGRTEAFF
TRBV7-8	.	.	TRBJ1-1	TGTGCCAGCAGCTCGCGAATAGGGGACACTGAAGCTTTCTTT	CASSSRIGDTEAFF
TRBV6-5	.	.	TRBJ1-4	TGTGCCAGCCTGAAGCCGGGGGATAATGAAAAACTGTTTTTT	CASLKPGDNEKLFF
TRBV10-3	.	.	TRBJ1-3	TGTGCCATCAGTGAGTCGACAGGATCTGGAAACACCATATATTTT	CAISESTGSGNTIYF
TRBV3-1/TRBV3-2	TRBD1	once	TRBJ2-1	TGTGCCAGCAGCCAACACAGGGGGCGTAGTTCCTACAATGAGCAGTTCTTC	CASSQHRGRSSYNEQFF
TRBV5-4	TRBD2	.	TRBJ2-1	TGTGCCAGCAGCTTTTCTAGCGGGGGGCCTAAGTTTGATGAGCAGTTCTTC	CASSFSSGGPKFDEQFF
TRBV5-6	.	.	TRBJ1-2	TGTGCCAGCAGCTTGTATCTTGGAGGTTATGGCTACACCTTC	CASSLYLGGYGYTF
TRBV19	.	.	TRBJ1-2	TGTGCCAGTAGTACCCGACCCGACTATGGCTACACCTTC	CASSTRPDYGYTF
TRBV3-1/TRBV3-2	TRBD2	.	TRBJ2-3	TGTGCCAGCAGCCAAGACCCCCGCGGGGGGACAGATACGCAGTATTTT	CASSQDPRGGTDTQYF
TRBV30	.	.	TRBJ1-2	TGTGCCTGGAGCGGGGCCTATGGCTACACCTTC	CAWSGAYGYTF
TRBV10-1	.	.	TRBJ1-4	TGCGCCAGCAGTGACCCGAGTTCGGCTAATGAAAAACTGTTTTTT	CASSDPSSANEKLFF
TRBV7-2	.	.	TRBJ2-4	TGTGCCAGCAGCTTGGGGGTCCTAGCCAAAAACATTCAGTACTTC	CASSLGVLAKNIQYF
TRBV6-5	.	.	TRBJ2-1	TGTGCCAGCAGTTACTCGAGGGGCCCCCAATCTGAGCAGTTCTTC	CASSYSRGPQSEQFF
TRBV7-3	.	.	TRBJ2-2	TGTGCCAGCAGCTCACAGCCAGGCGCGAACACCGGGGAGCTGTTTTTT	CASSSQPGANTGELFF
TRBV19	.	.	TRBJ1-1	TGTGCCAGTAGTATTTGGAACACTGAAGCTTTCTTT	CASSIWNTEAFF
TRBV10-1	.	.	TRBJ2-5	TGCGCCAGCAGTGATTCGGGAAAGAGTTCCCAGTACTTC	CASSDSGKSSQYF
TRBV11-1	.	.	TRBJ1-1	TGTGCCAGCAGCTTACGGGACACTGAAGCTTTCTTT	CASSLRDTEAFF
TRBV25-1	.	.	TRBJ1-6	TGTGCCAGCAGTGGGCAGTATAATTCACCCCTCCACTTT	CASSGQYNSPLHF
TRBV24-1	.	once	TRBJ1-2	TGTGCCACCAGTGATTTGAGGGGCTATGGCTACACCTTC	CATSDLRGYGYTF
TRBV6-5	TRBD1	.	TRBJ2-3	TGTGCCAGCAGCCTCGGACAGGGGGCCGGTACGCAGTATTTT	CASSLGQGAGTQYF
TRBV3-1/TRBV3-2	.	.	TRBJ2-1	TGTGCCAGCAGCCTCGAGAACAGTCCCAATGAGCAGTTCTTC	CASSLENSPNEQFF
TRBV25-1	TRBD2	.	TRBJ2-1	TGTGCCAGCAGTGAATTTACGGGGGGTTACAATGAGCAGTTCTTC	CASSEFTGGYNEQFF
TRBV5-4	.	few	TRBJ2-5	TGTGCCAGCAGCTTGGCCGGAGTAAAAGAGACCCAGTACTTC	CASSLAGVKETQYF
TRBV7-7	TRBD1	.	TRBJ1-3	TGTGCCAGCAGCTCCCGGGACAGGGGGTCTGGAAACACCATATATTTT	CASSSRDRGSGNTIYF
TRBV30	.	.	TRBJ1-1	TGTGCCTGGAGTGCGTGGAGGGCAGGGAATGAAGCTTTCTTT	CAWSAWRAGNEAFF
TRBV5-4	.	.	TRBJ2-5	TGTGCCAGCAGCTGGGGTGTAGGAGGGGGGGCGGAGACCCAGTACTTC	CASSWGVGGGAETQYF
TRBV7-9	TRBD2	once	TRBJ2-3	TGTGCCAGCGGGGGGGGAGACACAGATACGCAGTATTTT	CASGGGDTDTQYF
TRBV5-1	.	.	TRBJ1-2	TGCGCCAGCAGGCAGGACTATGGCTACACCTTC	CASRQDYGYTF